This T cell receptor beta chain was observed in a study of neurological immune-mediated disorders (dated by TCRdb to between 2018 and 2021). A note on the overall study: Of the 35 or so multiple sclerosis patients, some 31 had relapsing-remitting MS and 3 had secondary progressive MS. The cohort included around 70 subjects: approximately 14 with HAM/TSP, around 34 with multiple sclerosis, and approximately 20 healthy controls. Peripheral blood TCR-beta repertoires from patients with HTLV-I-associated myelopathy (HAM/TSP), patients with multiple sclerosis, and healthy controls were compared in the study using UMI-based sequencing. The roughly 99 TCR-beta libraries covered PBMC samples along with longitudinal samples, technical triplicates, and paired sorted CD4+ and CD8+ T-cell subsets.

Unsorted PBMC libraries were generated from 2 million PBMCs stored in RNAlater at -80 °C until RNA extraction. The multiple sclerosis patients were enrolled in a US clinical protocol that evaluated disease progression with magnetic resonance imaging. PBMCs were separated from peripheral blood using Ficoll-Hypaque density gradient centrifugation and then cryopreserved in liquid nitrogen. cDNA was synthesized by template-switch 5'RACE using a primer with a 10-nucleotide random unique molecular identifier that tagged each TCR transcript. Every sequencing run covered 15-18 subjects and yielded more than 160 million TCR-beta sequences. Total RNA was extracted with the RNeasy kit. Using the KAPA Real-time Library Amplification kit, TCR-beta VDJ regions were amplified with primers for the TCR constant region and the 5'RACE anchor. Sample indexes and Illumina adaptors were added in a first PCR, after which library yield was increased in a second PCR. After Ampure bead purification, the TCR product of roughly 650 bp was size-selected on a 2% E-gel SizeSelection system. Before pooling, library quality was checked on a Bioanalyzer, concentration was measured with Qubit, and libraries were quantified with the Kapa Library Quantification kit. An Illumina HiSeq 2500 was used to sequence the libraries paired-end at 2 x 150 bp. To increase sequence diversity, about 25-31% phiX was spiked into each library pool. The paper's data handling went like this. The quality-filtered reads were processed with the UMI-based MiGEC pipeline, whose error correction step removed more than 80% of the raw TCR sequences. VDJ genes were aligned to IMGT germline references, and each clonotype was defined by a unique CDR3 amino acid sequence together with V-J genes. VDJtools evaluated clonal expansion, Shannon diversity and CDR3 relatedness (CalcPairwiseDistances, ClusterSamples); CLCbio workbench built phylogenetic trees. A clone was classed as expanded if it had 8 or more unique UMIs, a cutoff based on coefficient-of-variation modelling across technical triplicates. The public reads were run again by TCRdb, first through fastp at Q25 and then through MiXCR, and only productive beta chains were kept. Every entry covers one CDR3 protein and lists the most common genes and DNA from its rows. Clone size and V and J calls follow TCRdb, not the original study. The sample table shows some 78,000 distinct CDR3 sequences, and about 5.2% are seen once. The top ten constitute 2.2% of the sample.

This clonotype was seen ten or more times. What antigen it recognizes has not been identified. One base away there is no much larger clone; base qualities are not given. What the research found in general, with its limitations: Across subjects, expanded clones never shared an identical CDR3 amino acid sequence, which suggests that the TCR-beta repertoires in every group were private. In a phylogenetic analysis, the repertoires of 18 out of 34 MS patients fell into a single cluster of related CDR3 sequences, pointing to a possible signature at the repertoire level. The MS cluster was not associated with any clinical or MRI features, and the authors stated that larger cohorts are needed. TCR clonal expansion was greatest in HAM/TSP patients and smallest in MS patients, who ranked below even healthy controls.

Sequenced: PBMCs. This clonotype originated in a woman aged 30 to 39 with multiple sclerosis.

The sequence in DNA is TGTGCCAGCAGCTCCCTAGCGGGCCTAATAAACAATGAGCAGTTCTTC. Its protein reads: CASSSLAGLINNEQFF. The rearrangement joined TRBV7-2 to TRBJ2-1; 8 middle bases align to TRBD2. Relative to germline, V is missing 4 bases and J is missing 5 bases, with 10 bases of the junction outside any gene match. CDR1 is given as SGHTA and CDR2 as FQGNSA, both from the germline V gene. Inclusive of the bounding cysteine and phenylalanine, the CDR3 is 16 residues long. This entry keeps only the CDR3 DNA: 48 bases, framed from base 1.